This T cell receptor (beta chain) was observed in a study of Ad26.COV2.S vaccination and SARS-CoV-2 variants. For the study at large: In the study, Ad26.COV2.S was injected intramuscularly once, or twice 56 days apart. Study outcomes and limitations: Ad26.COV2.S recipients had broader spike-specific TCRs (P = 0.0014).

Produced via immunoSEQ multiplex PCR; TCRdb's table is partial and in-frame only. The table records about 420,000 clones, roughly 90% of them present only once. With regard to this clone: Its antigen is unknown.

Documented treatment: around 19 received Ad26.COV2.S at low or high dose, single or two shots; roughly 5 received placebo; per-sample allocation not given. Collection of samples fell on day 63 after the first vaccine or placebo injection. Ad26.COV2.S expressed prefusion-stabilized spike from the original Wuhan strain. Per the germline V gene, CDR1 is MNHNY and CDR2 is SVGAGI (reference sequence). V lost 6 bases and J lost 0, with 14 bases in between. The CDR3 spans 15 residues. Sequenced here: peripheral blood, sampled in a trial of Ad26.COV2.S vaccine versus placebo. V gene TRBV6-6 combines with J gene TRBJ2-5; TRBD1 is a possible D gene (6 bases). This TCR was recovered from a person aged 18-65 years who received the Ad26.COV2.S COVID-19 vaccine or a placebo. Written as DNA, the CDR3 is TGTGCCAGCAGCTCCTACCGGGACAACCAAGAGACCCAGTACTTC. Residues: CASSSYRDNQETQYF.